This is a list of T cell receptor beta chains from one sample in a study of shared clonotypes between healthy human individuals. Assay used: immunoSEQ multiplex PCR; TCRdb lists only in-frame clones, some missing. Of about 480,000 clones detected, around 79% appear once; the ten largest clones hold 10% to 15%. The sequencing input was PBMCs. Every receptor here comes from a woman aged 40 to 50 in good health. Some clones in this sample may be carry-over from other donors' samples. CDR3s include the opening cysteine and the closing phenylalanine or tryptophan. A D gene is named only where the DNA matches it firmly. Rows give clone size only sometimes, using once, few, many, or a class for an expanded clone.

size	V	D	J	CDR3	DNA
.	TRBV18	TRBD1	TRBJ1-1	CASSQGPSHGRAFF	TGTGCCAGTTCACAGGGGCCCTCCCATGGGCGAGCTTTCTTT
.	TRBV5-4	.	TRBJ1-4	CASSLAGVSEKLFF	TGTGCCAGCAGCTTGGCTGGGGTTAGCGAAAAACTGTTTTTT
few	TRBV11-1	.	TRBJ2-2	CASSASRNTGELFF	TGTGCCAGTTCCGCCTCGAGGAACACCGGGGAGCTGTTTTTT
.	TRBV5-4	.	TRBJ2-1	CASSLGVGNEQFF	TGTGCCAGCAGCTTGGGGGTCGGCAATGAGCAGTTCTTC
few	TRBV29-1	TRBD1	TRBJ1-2	CSARDSNYGYTF	TGCAGCGCTAGGGACAGTAACTATGGCTACACCTTC
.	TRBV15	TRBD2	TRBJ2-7	CATSRDFFRLAGGPYYEQYF	TGTGCCACCAGCAGAGATTTTTTCCGACTAGCGGGAGGGCCCTACTACGAGCAGTACTTC
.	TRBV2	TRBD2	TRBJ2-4	CARKGLAGGPLKNIQYF	TGTGCCAGAAAGGGACTAGCGGGAGGGCCCCTCAAAAACATTCAGTACTTC
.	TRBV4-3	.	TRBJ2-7	CASSQVWRVGYEQYF	TGCGCCAGCAGCCAAGTCTGGCGGGTGGGCTACGAGCAGTACTTC
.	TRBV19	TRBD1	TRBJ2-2	CASRGDRGSNTGELFF	TGTGCCAGTAGGGGGGACAGGGGGTCAAACACCGGGGAGCTGTTTTTT
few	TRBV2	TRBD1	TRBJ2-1	CASIVQGRNEQFF	TGTGCCAGCATCGTACAGGGGAGAAATGAGCAGTTCTTC
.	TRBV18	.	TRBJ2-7	CASSPPPGDEQYF	TGTGCCAGCTCACCCCCCCCTGGGGACGAGCAGTACTTC
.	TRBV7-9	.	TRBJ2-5	CASSAGGGGKETQYF	TGTGCCAGCAGCGCCGGGGGCGGAGGGAAAGAGACCCAGTACTTC
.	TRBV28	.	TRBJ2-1	CASVAGWMDNEQFF	TGTGCCAGCGTGGCAGGGTGGATGGACAATGAGCAGTTCTTC
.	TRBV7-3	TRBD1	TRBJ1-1	CASRFDRVACRTEAFF	TGTGCCAGCAGGTTTGACAGGGTGGCATGTCGCACTGAAGCTTTCTTT
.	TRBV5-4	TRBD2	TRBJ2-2	CASSVKTSGWDTGELFF	TGTGCCAGCAGCGTCAAGACTAGCGGGTGGGACACCGGGGAGCTGTTTTTT
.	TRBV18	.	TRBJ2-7	CASSQMDYEQYF	TGTGCCAGCTCACAGATGGACTACGAGCAGTACTTC
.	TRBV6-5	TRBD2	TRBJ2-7	CASSTSGLAIYEQYF	TGTGCCAGCAGTACCTCGGGACTAGCTATCTACGAGCAGTACTTC
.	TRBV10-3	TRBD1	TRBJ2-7	CAISVGTASYEQYF	TGTGCCATCAGTGTTGGGACAGCTTCCTACGAGCAGTACTTC
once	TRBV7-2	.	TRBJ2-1	CASSSLERSRDDEQFF	TGTGCCAGCAGCTCTCTAGAGAGGAGTCGTGATGATGAGCAGTTCTTC
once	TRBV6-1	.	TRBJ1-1	CASSDRGKSTEAFF	TGTGCCAGCAGTGATCGCGGGAAATCAACTGAAGCTTTCTTT
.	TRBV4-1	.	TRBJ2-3	CASSQTGRTDTQYF	TGCGCCAGCAGCCAAACAGGGCGAACAGATACGCAGTATTTT
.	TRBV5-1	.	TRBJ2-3	CASSDVGGQRTDTQYF	TGCGCCAGCAGCGATGTTGGGGGGCAGCGCACAGATACGCAGTATTTT
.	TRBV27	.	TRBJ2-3	CASSPYTDTQYF	TGTGCCAGCAGTCCCTATACAGATACGCAGTATTTT
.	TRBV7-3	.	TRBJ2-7	CASSLGQGREQYF	TGTGCCAGCAGCTTAGGTCAGGGGCGGGAGCAGTACTTC
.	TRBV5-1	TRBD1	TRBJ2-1	CASSSPPRDRAVNEQFF	TGCGCCAGCAGCTCCCCCCCTAGGGACAGGGCGGTTAATGAGCAGTTCTTC
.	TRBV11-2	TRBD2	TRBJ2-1	CASSAPGLAVYNEQFF	TGTGCCAGCAGCGCACCAGGACTAGCGGTTTACAATGAGCAGTTCTTC
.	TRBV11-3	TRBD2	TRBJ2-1	CASSPGQTSGSIYEQFF	TGTGCCAGCAGCCCGGGTCAAACTAGCGGGAGTATCTATGAGCAGTTCTTC
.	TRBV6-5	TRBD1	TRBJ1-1	CASSRGQLDSTEAFF	TGTGCCAGCAGCAGGGGGCAGCTAGATTCCACTGAAGCTTTCTTT
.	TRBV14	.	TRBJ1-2	CASSQGANYGYTF	TGTGCCAGCAGCCAAGGAGCCAACTATGGCTACACCTTC
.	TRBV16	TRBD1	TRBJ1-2	CASSPDRVFGYTF	TGTGCCAGCAGCCCGGACAGGGTATTTGGCTACACCTTC
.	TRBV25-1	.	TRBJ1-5	CASSDNNQPQHF	TGTGCCAGCAGTGACAACAATCAGCCCCAGCATTTT
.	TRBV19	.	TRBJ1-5	CASISSRGYNQPQHF	TGTGCCAGTATCTCTTCCCGGGGGTACAATCAGCCCCAGCATTTT
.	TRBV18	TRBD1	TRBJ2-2	CASSPPNYRTGANTGELFF	TGTGCCAGCTCACCACCCAATTATCGGACAGGTGCGAACACCGGGGAGCTGTTTTTT
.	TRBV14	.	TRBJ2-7	CASSQDLTAEQYF	TGTGCCAGCAGCCAAGATCTGACAGCCGAGCAGTACTTC
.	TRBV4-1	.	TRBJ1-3	CASSQVGVAGNTIYF	TGCGCCAGCAGCCAAGTTGGGGTTGCTGGAAACACCATATATTTT
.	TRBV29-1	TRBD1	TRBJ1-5	CSAQTGGDQPQHF	TGCAGCGCCCAGACAGGGGGGGATCAGCCCCAGCATTTT
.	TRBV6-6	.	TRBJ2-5	CASSPEEAGETQYF	TGTGCCAGCAGTCCCGAGGAGGCGGGAGAGACCCAGTACTTC
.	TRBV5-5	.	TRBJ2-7	CASSPSYEQYF	TGTGCCAGCAGCCCGTCCTACGAGCAGTACTTC
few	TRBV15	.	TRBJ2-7	CATSRDKGKYEQYF	TGTGCCACCAGCAGAGATAAGGGGAAATACGAGCAGTACTTC
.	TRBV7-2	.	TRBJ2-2	CASSFHGELFF	TGTGCCAGCAGCTTCCACGGGGAGCTGTTTTTT
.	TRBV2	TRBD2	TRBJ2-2	CASSEADPAGVTGELFF	TGTGCCAGCAGTGAAGCAGATCCAGCGGGAGTAACCGGGGAGCTGTTTTTT
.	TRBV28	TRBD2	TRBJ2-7	CASSFPGLDYEQYF	TGTGCCAGCAGTTTTCCGGGACTAGATTACGAGCAGTACTTC
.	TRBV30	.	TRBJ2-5	CAWSPNQETQYF	TGTGCCTGGAGTCCTAACCAGGAGACCCAGTACTTC
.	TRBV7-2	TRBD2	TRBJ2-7	CASSLSRLAATYEQYF	TGTGCCAGCAGCTTAAGTAGACTAGCGGCCACCTACGAGCAGTACTTC
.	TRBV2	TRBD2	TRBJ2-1	CASSSRGAGNYNEQFF	TGTGCCAGCAGTTCCCGGGGAGCGGGAAACTACAATGAGCAGTTCTTC
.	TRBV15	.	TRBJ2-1	CATSRAGVEQFF	TGTGCCACCAGCAGAGCTGGGGTCGAGCAGTTCTTC
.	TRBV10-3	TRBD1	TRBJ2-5	CAINTGTGEETQYF	TGTGCCATCAATACCGGGACAGGTGAAGAGACCCAGTACTTC
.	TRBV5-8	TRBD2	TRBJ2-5	CASSYSGDQETQYF	TGTGCCAGCAGTTATAGCGGGGACCAAGAGACCCAGTACTTC
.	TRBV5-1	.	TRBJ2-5	CASSFEATQETQYF	TGCGCCAGCAGCTTTGAAGCGACCCAAGAGACCCAGTACTTC
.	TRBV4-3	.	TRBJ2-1	CASSQDTVADHPRDEQFF	TGCGCCAGCAGCCAAGATACGGTAGCGGACCACCCTAGGGATGAGCAGTTCTTC
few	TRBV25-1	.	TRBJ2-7	CASSGPLENSYEQYF	TGTGCCAGCAGTGGCCCCCTGGAGAACTCCTACGAGCAGTACTTC
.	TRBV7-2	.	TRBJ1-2	CASSLVAGYGYTF	TGTGCCAGCAGCTTAGTGGCAGGCTATGGCTACACCTTC
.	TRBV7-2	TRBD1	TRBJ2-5	CASRPPGQQETQYF	TGTGCCAGCAGGCCTCCGGGACAGCAAGAGACCCAGTACTTC
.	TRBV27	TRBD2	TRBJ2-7	CASSFLGTSANEQYF	TGTGCCAGCAGTTTCTTGGGGACTAGCGCGAACGAGCAGTACTTC
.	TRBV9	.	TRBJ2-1	CASSQFHNNEQFF	TGTGCCAGCAGCCAATTTCATAACAATGAGCAGTTCTTC